The source of this TCR beta chain is a study of blood T cells in healthy people across ages. A second PCR, run for about 7 to 11 cycles, used a sample-barcoded 5' primer plus a J-beta primer mix. MiXCR, applied by TCRdb to the 5' RACE reads, yields one record per CDR3 protein. The table lists roughly 830,000 distinct CDR3 sequences, 55% to 65% of them singletons, with roughly a quarter in the top ten. V lost 7 bases to trimming and J lost 6 bases, with 15 bases between them. The CDR3 contains 14 residues. Germline CDR1 and CDR2: MNHEY and SVGEGT. The chain links TRBV6-2 or TRBV6-3 to TRBJ1-4, with unresolved D. The clonotype comes from a man younger than 45 in good health. The sequencing sample was made of blood. The CDR3 loop reads CASTRPQLHEKLFF. The CDR3 nucleotides read TGTGCCAGCACCAGACCGCAACTTCATGAAAAACTGTTTTTT.